These T cell receptor beta chains were read from a single sample in a study of OX40 agonist ivuxolimab in advanced cancers. The repertoire was sequenced with immunoSEQ multiplex PCR; TCRdb's copy has only in-frame clones and lacks some. The sample shows tens of thousands of clones, roughly nine tenths of them seen only once. This specimen consisted of CD4+ or CD8+ T cells sorted from blood, obtained in a trial of the OX40 agonist ivuxolimab. All receptors come from an adult with an advanced solid tumor such as melanoma, head and neck, liver or kidney cancer. Each CDR3 is given with its conserved first and last residue. Fields, in order: V gene, D gene, clone size, J gene, CDR3 protein, CDR3 DNA. The D gene is left open where the match is weak. The listing skips clone size in some rows; elsewhere it reads once, few, many or a size class.

>TRBV4-2|TRBD1|.|TRBJ1-1
CASTQGENTEAFF
TGTGCCAGCACCCAGGGGGAGAACACTGAAGCTTTCTTT
>TRBV29-1|.|once|TRBJ1-2
CSVRDGQSYGYTF
TGCAGCGTTCGGGACGGCCAATCCTATGGCTACACCTTC
>TRBV5-1|.|.|TRBJ1-1
CASSSRWGTEAFF
TGCGCCAGCAGCTCCCGGTGGGGCACTGAAGCTTTCTTT
>TRBV29-1|TRBD1|.|TRBJ2-7
CSVEPDRGYEQYF
TGCAGCGTTGAACCCGACAGGGGCTACGAGCAGTACTTC
>TRBV18|.|.|TRBJ2-7
CASSPNPLYEQYF
TGTGCCAGCTCACCAAACCCTTTGTACGAGCAGTACTTC
>TRBV2|.|.|TRBJ1-5
CASSGAPQPQHF
TGTGCCAGCAGTGGAGCCCCCCAGCCCCAGCATTTT
>TRBV7-6|.|.|TRBJ1-1
CASSFQDGEAFF
TGTGCCAGCAGCTTTCAAGACGGTGAAGCTTTCTTT
>TRBV11-1|.|.|TRBJ2-7
CASSSSGGTSYEQYF
TGTGCCAGCAGCTCGTCGGGCGGTACCTCCTACGAGCAGTACTTC
>TRBV10-1|TRBD1|.|TRBJ2-1
CASSESKGADRSEQFF
TGCGCCAGCAGTGAGTCGAAGGGGGCAGACCGATCTGAGCAGTTCTTC
>TRBV19|TRBD1|.|TRBJ2-7
CASSIGQGSPYEQYF
TGTGCCAGTAGTATCGGACAGGGGAGCCCCTACGAGCAGTACTTC
>TRBV9|.|.|TRBJ2-7
CASSKQGGSSYEQYF
TGTGCCAGCAGCAAACAGGGTGGGAGCTCCTACGAGCAGTACTTC
>TRBV7-8|.|.|TRBJ2-7
CASSPRDATYEQYF
TGTGCCAGCAGCCCTCGGGACGCAACCTACGAGCAGTACTTC
>TRBV6-1|TRBD1|.|TRBJ2-7
CASRGTRTGSYEQYF
TGTGCCAGCAGGGGAACCAGGACAGGGTCCTACGAGCAGTACTTC
>TRBV10-2|.|.|TRBJ2-4
CASSRERILAKNIQYF
TGCGCCAGCTCCCGAGAGCGGATCCTAGCCAAAAACATTCAGTACTTC
>TRBV11-2|.|.|TRBJ2-4
CASSPWGAKNIQYF
TGTGCCAGCAGCCCGTGGGGAGCCAAAAACATTCAGTACTTC
>TRBV4-3|.|.|TRBJ2-1
CASSQVTRSYNEQFF
TGCGCCAGCAGCCAAGTTACTCGCTCCTACAATGAGCAGTTCTTC
>TRBV4-3|TRBD1|once|TRBJ1-1
CASSQDKDRGTWTEAFF
TGCGCCAGCAGCCAAGATAAGGACAGGGGGACTTGGACTGAAGCTTTCTTT
>TRBV6-5|.|.|TRBJ1-2
CASSFRDNGPNYGYTF
TGTGCCAGCAGTTTCCGGGACAACGGGCCGAACTATGGCTACACCTTC
>TRBV19|.|.|TRBJ2-7
CATGHGYEQYF
TGTGCCACCGGACACGGTTACGAGCAGTACTTC
>TRBV9|TRBD2|once|TRBJ2-3
CASSNPLAGGEISTDTQYF
TGTGCCAGCAGTAATCCTCTAGCGGGAGGGGAAATTAGTACAGATACGCAGTATTTT
>TRBV27|.|.|TRBJ2-5
CASSLGQGGRETQYF
TGTGCCAGCAGTTTGGGTCAGGGGGGACGGGAGACCCAGTACTTC
>TRBV4-1|TRBD2|.|TRBJ2-1
CASSPGGVTGGTGNEQFF
TGCGCCAGCAGCCCCGGGGGGGTGACGGGAGGGACGGGCAATGAGCAGTTCTTC
>TRBV4-1|.|.|TRBJ2-5
CASSPRLEQETQYF
TGCGCCAGCAGCCCCCGCCTGGAGCAAGAGACCCAGTACTTC
>TRBV6-5|.|.|TRBJ2-7
CASSLGNEQYF
TGTGCCAGCAGCCTAGGAAACGAGCAGTACTTC
>TRBV27|.|once|TRBJ2-1
CASSFRGGNEQFF
TGTGCCAGCAGTTTCAGGGGGGGGAATGAGCAGTTCTTC
>TRBV11-2|.|.|TRBJ2-7
CASSLGGRESYEQYF
TGTGCCAGCAGCTTAGGTGGCAGGGAATCCTACGAGCAGTACTTC
>TRBV2|.|once|TRBJ2-5
CASSDGEVGTETQYF
TGTGCCAGCAGTGACGGGGAGGTGGGTACAGAGACCCAGTACTTC
>TRBV25-1|.|.|TRBJ1-3
CASSVTASGNTIYF
TGTGCCAGCAGTGTGACCGCCTCTGGAAACACCATATATTTT
>TRBV19|.|few|TRBJ1-1
CASSYDSREAFF
TGTGCCAGTAGTTATGACAGCCGCGAAGCTTTCTTT
>TRBV9|.|.|TRBJ1-5
CASSLSGLANQPQHF
TGTGCCAGCAGTCTTAGCGGGCTCGCGAATCAGCCCCAGCATTTT
>TRBV4-1|.|.|TRBJ2-1
CASSPSPTNEQFF
TGCGCCAGCAGCCCGTCCCCAACCAATGAGCAGTTCTTC
>TRBV15|.|.|TRBJ2-6
CATSRDLLSGANVLTF
TGTGCCACCAGCAGAGATCTTCTCTCTGGGGCCAACGTCCTGACTTTC
>TRBV29-1|.|.|TRBJ2-6
CSAEGYLSGANVLTF
TGCAGCGCTGAAGGGTACCTCTCTGGGGCCAACGTCCTGACTTTC
>TRBV30|TRBD2|.|TRBJ2-1
CAWSVFAGGRNEQFF
TGTGCCTGGAGTGTATTCGCGGGGGGAAGGAATGAGCAGTTCTTC
>TRBV7-9|TRBD2|.|TRBJ2-1
CASSGGDVYNEQFF
TGTGCCAGCAGCGGGGGGGACGTCTACAATGAGCAGTTCTTC
>TRBV30|.|few|TRBJ2-7
CAWRGDPSYEQYF
TGTGCCTGGAGGGGGGACCCTTCCTACGAGCAGTACTTC
>TRBV7-8|TRBD2|.|TRBJ2-7
CASSLAASGYYEQYF
TGTGCCAGCAGCTTAGCGGCTAGCGGGTACTACGAGCAGTACTTC
>TRBV7-1|TRBD1|.|TRBJ2-5
CASSSTGGSFETQYF
TGTGCCAGCAGCTCCACAGGGGGTAGTTTCGAGACCCAGTACTTC
>TRBV29-1|.|.|TRBJ2-3
CSVEPSDTQYF
TGCAGCGTTGAACCTAGCGATACGCAGTATTTT
>TRBV27|.|once|TRBJ2-3
CASSPGPRNTQYF
TGTGCCAGCAGTCCCGGACCGAGGAATACGCAGTATTTT
>TRBV5-1|.|.|TRBJ2-1
CASSRQRGANNEQFF
TGCGCCAGCAGCCGCCAACGGGGCGCCAACAATGAGCAGTTCTTC
>TRBV5-8|TRBD2|.|TRBJ2-1
CASSLATGGIYNEQFF
TGTGCCAGCAGCTTGGCCACGGGAGGGATCTACAATGAGCAGTTCTTC
>TRBV27|TRBD2|.|TRBJ2-5
CASAREGPKETQYF
TGTGCCTCGGCACGGGAGGGCCCAAAAGAGACCCAGTACTTC
>TRBV5-1|.|.|TRBJ2-2
CASSLGTNTGELFF
TGCGCCAGCAGCTTAGGAACGAACACCGGGGAGCTGTTTTTT
>TRBV4-1|.|once|TRBJ1-4
CASSHNPRYIIQWLDEKLFF
TGCGCCAGCAGCCATAACCCAAGATACATTATTCAGTGGTTGGATGAAAAACTGTTTTTT
>TRBV4-1|TRBD2|.|TRBJ2-7
CASSPREGDSYEQYF
TGCGCCAGCAGCCCCCGGGAGGGCGACTCCTACGAGCAGTACTTC
>TRBV28|.|.|TRBJ1-2
CASSFGSNSYGYTF
TGTGCCAGCAGTTTTGGCAGCAATAGCTATGGCTACACCTTC
>TRBV14|TRBD1|.|TRBJ2-7
CASSQGTGTYEQYF
TGTGCCAGCAGCCAAGGGACAGGGACCTACGAGCAGTACTTC